Listed below are T cell receptor beta chains from one sample, sequenced in a study of shared clonotypes between healthy human individuals. The method was immunoSEQ multiplex PCR; TCRdb's version includes in-frame clones alone and lacks a portion of them. The repertoire holds some 680,000 clones, with around 73% as singletons. The sample was memory CD4+ T cells sorted from blood. These receptors originate from a woman aged 25 to 39 in good health. The CDR3 runs from the conserved cysteine through the conserved F or W. A D gene is named only where the DNA matches it firmly. Where a row states a size, it is once, few, many or the class of an expanded clone; other rows omit it.

v_call: TRBV5-1
j_call: TRBJ1-1
clone_size: NA
d_call: TRBD1
cdr3_aa: CASSQDRGLLNTEAFF
cdr3_nt: TGCGCCAGCAGCCAGGACAGGGGGCTCCTTAATACTGAAGCTTTCTTT

v_call: TRBV6-1
j_call: TRBJ2-7
clone_size: NA
d_call: TRBD2
cdr3_aa: CASSEALGAGVNEQYF
cdr3_nt: TGTGCCAGCAGTGAAGCGCTGGGAGCGGGAGTGAACGAGCAGTACTTC

v_call: TRBV6-1
j_call: TRBJ1-5
clone_size: few
d_call: NA
cdr3_aa: CASSLDSGSNQPQHF
cdr3_nt: TGTGCCAGCAGTTTGGACTCAGGGTCTAATCAGCCCCAGCATTTT

v_call: TRBV7-9
j_call: TRBJ2-1
clone_size: NA
d_call: NA
cdr3_aa: CASSLAGGLNEQFF
cdr3_nt: TGTGCCAGCAGCTTAGCGGGAGGTCTCAATGAGCAGTTCTTC

v_call: TRBV7-9
j_call: TRBJ1-4
clone_size: NA
d_call: TRBD1
cdr3_aa: CASSRDRGNEKLFF
cdr3_nt: TGTGCCAGCAGCCGGGACAGGGGTAATGAAAAACTGTTTTTT

v_call: TRBV5-1
j_call: TRBJ1-5
clone_size: once
d_call: NA
cdr3_aa: CASSLIGDQPQHF
cdr3_nt: TGCGCCAGCAGCTTAATCGGGGATCAGCCCCAGCATTTT

v_call: TRBV12-5
j_call: TRBJ1-2
clone_size: NA
d_call: TRBD1
cdr3_aa: CASGRGDSFYGYTF
cdr3_nt: TGTGCTAGTGGTCGGGGGGACAGCTTCTATGGCTACACCTTC

v_call: TRBV11-2
j_call: TRBJ2-7
clone_size: once
d_call: TRBD1
cdr3_aa: CASSLEYPSGQGRYEQYF
cdr3_nt: TGTGCCAGCAGCTTAGAGTACCCTAGTGGACAGGGGCGGTACGAGCAGTACTTC

v_call: TRBV19
j_call: TRBJ2-7
clone_size: NA
d_call: TRBD1
cdr3_aa: CASSIPDRLSEQYF
cdr3_nt: TGTGCCAGTAGTATACCGGACAGGCTAAGCGAGCAGTACTTC

v_call: TRBV7-8
j_call: TRBJ1-4
clone_size: NA
d_call: TRBD1
cdr3_aa: CASSPRTGEKLFF
cdr3_nt: TGTGCCAGCAGCCCGAGGACAGGCGAAAAACTGTTTTTT

v_call: TRBV28
j_call: TRBJ2-1
clone_size: once
d_call: TRBD2
cdr3_aa: CASSLGGSGRKGNEQFF
cdr3_nt: TGTGCCAGCAGTTTGGGGGGGAGCGGGAGAAAGGGGAATGAGCAGTTCTTC

v_call: TRBV5-4
j_call: TRBJ2-3
clone_size: NA
d_call: TRBD2
cdr3_aa: CASSPAGGALKTHTQYF
cdr3_nt: TGTGCCAGCAGCCCGGCGGGGGGGGCCCTCAAGACCCATACGCAGTATTTT

v_call: TRBV18
j_call: TRBJ1-1
clone_size: NA
d_call: TRBD1
cdr3_aa: CASSPTGGAPEAFF
cdr3_nt: TGTGCCAGCTCACCGACAGGGGGCGCCCCTGAAGCTTTCTTT

v_call: TRBV10-2
j_call: TRBJ2-5
clone_size: few
d_call: NA
cdr3_aa: CASKVDSETQYF
cdr3_nt: TGCGCCAGCAAAGTCGACTCAGAGACCCAGTACTTC

v_call: TRBV28
j_call: TRBJ1-5
clone_size: NA
d_call: NA
cdr3_aa: CASSPIGRVNQPQHF
cdr3_nt: TGTGCCAGCAGTCCGATAGGCAGAGTCAATCAGCCCCAGCATTTT

v_call: TRBV25-1
j_call: TRBJ1-2
clone_size: NA
d_call: NA
cdr3_aa: CASSEYGGPNYGYTF
cdr3_nt: TGTGCCAGCAGTGAATATGGAGGACCCAACTATGGCTACACCTTC

v_call: TRBV27
j_call: TRBJ1-2
clone_size: NA
d_call: NA
cdr3_aa: CASSFRPSHGYTF
cdr3_nt: TGTGCCAGCAGTTTCAGACCCAGTCATGGCTACACCTTC

v_call: TRBV28
j_call: TRBJ1-2
clone_size: NA
d_call: NA
cdr3_aa: CASTYDGAGGYTF
cdr3_nt: TGTGCCAGCACTTACGACGGGGCCGGTGGCTACACCTTC

v_call: TRBV11-2
j_call: TRBJ2-5
clone_size: NA
d_call: TRBD2
cdr3_aa: CASSSGTSRYQETQYF
cdr3_nt: TGTGCCAGCAGCTCCGGGACTAGCAGATACCAAGAGACCCAGTACTTC

v_call: TRBV10-3
j_call: TRBJ2-1
clone_size: NA
d_call: NA
cdr3_aa: CAISESGLINEQFF
cdr3_nt: TGTGCCATCAGTGAGTCGGGGCTGATCAATGAGCAGTTCTTC

v_call: TRBV18
j_call: TRBJ2-5
clone_size: NA
d_call: NA
cdr3_aa: CASSPSGQFQETQYF
cdr3_nt: TGTGCCAGCTCACCAAGTGGACAGTTCCAAGAGACCCAGTACTTC

v_call: TRBV4-1
j_call: TRBJ2-7
clone_size: NA
d_call: NA
cdr3_aa: CASSPSDLFSYEQYF
cdr3_nt: TGCGCCAGCAGCCCTAGCGACCTATTCTCCTACGAGCAGTACTTC

v_call: TRBV5-5
j_call: TRBJ1-5
clone_size: NA
d_call: TRBD1
cdr3_aa: CASSQTDRVGQPQHF
cdr3_nt: TGTGCCAGCAGCCAGACAGACAGGGTCGGTCAGCCCCAGCATTTT

v_call: TRBV5-1
j_call: TRBJ1-2
clone_size: NA
d_call: NA
cdr3_aa: CASSTAGRQGYTF
cdr3_nt: TGCGCCAGCAGCACAGCAGGGAGGCAAGGCTACACCTTC

v_call: TRBV7-9
j_call: TRBJ2-3
clone_size: many
d_call: NA
cdr3_aa: CASTPRKDTQYF
cdr3_nt: TGTGCCAGCACACCCAGGAAAGATACGCAGTATTTT

v_call: TRBV19
j_call: TRBJ2-7
clone_size: NA
d_call: TRBD2
cdr3_aa: CASSTLAGGFHEQYF
cdr3_nt: TGTGCCAGTAGTACTCTAGCGGGAGGTTTTCACGAGCAGTACTTC

v_call: TRBV28
j_call: TRBJ2-7
clone_size: NA
d_call: NA
cdr3_aa: CASSPPIPGPYEQYF
cdr3_nt: TGTGCCAGCAGTCCCCCAATCCCGGGCCCCTACGAGCAGTACTTC

v_call: TRBV5-5
j_call: TRBJ2-5
clone_size: NA
d_call: NA
cdr3_aa: CASRLNSIEETQYF
cdr3_nt: TGTGCCAGCAGACTCAACAGCATAGAAGAGACCCAGTACTTC

v_call: TRBV5-8
j_call: TRBJ2-3
clone_size: NA
d_call: NA
cdr3_aa: CATGLSVGTDTQYF
cdr3_nt: TGTGCCACTGGACTTAGCGTAGGCACAGATACGCAGTATTTT

v_call: TRBV19
j_call: TRBJ2-2
clone_size: once
d_call: NA
cdr3_aa: CASSSADYLTGELFF
cdr3_nt: TGTGCCAGTAGTTCGGCGGACTATCTCACCGGGGAGCTGTTTTTT

v_call: TRBV7-8
j_call: TRBJ2-5
clone_size: NA
d_call: TRBD2
cdr3_aa: CAIWGGETQYF
cdr3_nt: TGTGCCATCTGGGGGGGGGAGACCCAGTACTTC

v_call: TRBV18
j_call: TRBJ1-5
clone_size: NA
d_call: TRBD1
cdr3_aa: CASSPDRFNQPQHF
cdr3_nt: TGTGCCAGCTCACCGGACAGGTTCAATCAGCCCCAGCATTTT

v_call: TRBV4-1
j_call: TRBJ1-2
clone_size: few
d_call: TRBD1
cdr3_aa: CASSQDRDRDGYTF
cdr3_nt: TGCGCCAGCAGCCAAGACCGGGACAGGGACGGCTACACCTTC

v_call: TRBV14
j_call: TRBJ2-3
clone_size: NA
d_call: NA
cdr3_aa: CASSQVPVGDTQYF
cdr3_nt: TGTGCCAGCAGCCAAGTACCTGTGGGAGATACGCAGTATTTT

v_call: TRBV6-6
j_call: TRBJ2-7
clone_size: NA
d_call: NA
cdr3_aa: CASSSGNTYEQYF
cdr3_nt: TGTGCCAGCAGTTCAGGGAACACCTACGAGCAGTACTTC

v_call: TRBV20-1
j_call: TRBJ1-2
clone_size: few
d_call: NA
cdr3_aa: CSATRGSGYTF
cdr3_nt: TGCAGTGCCACCAGGGGAAGCGGCTACACCTTC

v_call: TRBV7-2
j_call: TRBJ2-5
clone_size: NA
d_call: TRBD2
cdr3_aa: CASRIIALAGDETQYF
cdr3_nt: TGTGCCAGCAGAATAATAGCCCTAGCGGGAGACGAGACCCAGTACTTC

v_call: TRBV15
j_call: TRBJ2-7
clone_size: NA
d_call: NA
cdr3_aa: CATSSRARYEQYF
cdr3_nt: TGTGCCACCAGCTCCCGGGCCCGATACGAGCAGTACTTC

v_call: TRBV11-2
j_call: TRBJ2-3
clone_size: NA
d_call: NA
cdr3_aa: CASSLGMRAGSDTQYF
cdr3_nt: TGTGCCAGCAGCTTAGGAATGAGGGCGGGGTCAGATACGCAGTATTTT

v_call: TRBV5-1
j_call: TRBJ2-1
clone_size: NA
d_call: TRBD2
cdr3_aa: CASSASGIGEQFF
cdr3_nt: TGCGCCAGCAGCGCTAGCGGGATAGGTGAGCAGTTCTTC